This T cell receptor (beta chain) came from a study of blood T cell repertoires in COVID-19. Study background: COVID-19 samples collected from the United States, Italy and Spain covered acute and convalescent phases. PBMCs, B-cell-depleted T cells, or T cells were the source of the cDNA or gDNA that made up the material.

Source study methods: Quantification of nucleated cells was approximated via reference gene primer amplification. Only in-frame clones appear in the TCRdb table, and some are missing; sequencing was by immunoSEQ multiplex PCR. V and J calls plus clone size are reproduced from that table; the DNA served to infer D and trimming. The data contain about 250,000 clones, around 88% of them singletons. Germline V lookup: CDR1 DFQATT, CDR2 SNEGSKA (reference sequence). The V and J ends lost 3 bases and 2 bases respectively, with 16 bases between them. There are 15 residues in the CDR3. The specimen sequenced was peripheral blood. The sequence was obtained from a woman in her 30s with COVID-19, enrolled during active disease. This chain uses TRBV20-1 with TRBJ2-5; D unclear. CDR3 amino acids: CSASPPAVVQETQYF. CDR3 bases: TGCAGTGCTAGTCCCCCCGCGGTAGTACAAGAGACCCAGTACTTC.